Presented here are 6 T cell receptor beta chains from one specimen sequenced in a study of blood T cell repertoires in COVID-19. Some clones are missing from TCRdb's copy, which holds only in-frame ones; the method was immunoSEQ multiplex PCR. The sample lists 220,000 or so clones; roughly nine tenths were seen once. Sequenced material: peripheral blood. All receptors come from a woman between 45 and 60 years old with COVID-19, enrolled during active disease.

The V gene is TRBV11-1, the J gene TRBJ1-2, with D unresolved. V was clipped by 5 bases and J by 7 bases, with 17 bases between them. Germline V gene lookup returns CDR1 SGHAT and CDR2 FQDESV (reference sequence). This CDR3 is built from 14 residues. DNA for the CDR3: TGTGCCAGCAGCCTAACATACACGGGAAGTGGCTACACCTTC. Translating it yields CASSLTYTGSGYTF.

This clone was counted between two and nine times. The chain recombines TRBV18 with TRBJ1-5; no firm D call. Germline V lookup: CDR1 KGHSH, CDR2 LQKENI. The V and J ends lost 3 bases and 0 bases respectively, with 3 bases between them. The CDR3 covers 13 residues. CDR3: CASSPHSNQPQHF. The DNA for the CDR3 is TGTGCCAGCTCACCCCATAGCAATCAGCCCCAGCATTTT. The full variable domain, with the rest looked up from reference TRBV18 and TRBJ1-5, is NAGVMQNPRHLVRRRGQEARLRCSPMKGHSHVYWYRQLPEEGLKFMVYLQKENIIDESGMPKERFSAEFPKEGPSILRIQQVVRGDSAAYFCASSPHSNQPQHFGDGTRLSIL.

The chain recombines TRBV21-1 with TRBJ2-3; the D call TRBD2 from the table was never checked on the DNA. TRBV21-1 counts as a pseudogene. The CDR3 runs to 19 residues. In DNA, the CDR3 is TGTGCCAGCAGCGCGACAGGGAAGAGACTAGCGGGGCGCACAGATACGCAGTATTTT. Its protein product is CASSATGKRLAGRTDTQYF.

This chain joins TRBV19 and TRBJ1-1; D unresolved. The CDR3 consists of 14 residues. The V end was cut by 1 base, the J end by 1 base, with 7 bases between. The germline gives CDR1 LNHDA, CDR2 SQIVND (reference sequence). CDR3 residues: CASSIGAENTEAFF. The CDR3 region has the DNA TGTGCCAGTAGTATAGGGGCCGAGAACACTGAAGCTTTCTTT.

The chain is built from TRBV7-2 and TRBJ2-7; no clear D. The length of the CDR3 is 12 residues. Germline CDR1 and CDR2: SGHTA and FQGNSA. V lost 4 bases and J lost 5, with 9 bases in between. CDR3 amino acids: CASSSARNEQYF. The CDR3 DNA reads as TGTGCCAGCAGCTCCGCTAGGAACGAGCAGTACTTC.

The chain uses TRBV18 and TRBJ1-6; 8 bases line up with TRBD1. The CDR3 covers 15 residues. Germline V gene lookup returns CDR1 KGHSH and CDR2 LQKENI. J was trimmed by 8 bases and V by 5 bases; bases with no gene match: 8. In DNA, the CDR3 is TGTGCCAGCTCATCGGACAGGGCGAATTATTCACCCCTCCACTTT. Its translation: CASSSDRANYSPLHF.